This TCR beta chain originates from a study of long-term antiretroviral therapy in people with HIV. Findings of the study overall: Blood, drawn from about 2004 to 2017, may reflect older ART regimens.

Trimming removed 0 bases from V and 7 bases from J, with 11 bases in between. The length of the CDR3 is 14 residues. Germline V gene lookup returns CDR1 SGHNT and CDR2 YYREEE (reference sequence). Of note for this clone: As yet, its antigen is unknown.

The authors ran the immunoSEQ assay, v3.0, at survey level. Data came from immunoSEQ multiplex PCR; TCRdb stores just in-frame clones and leaves some out. The top ten clones hold 3.5% of a sample with 21,000 or so clones, 85% to 90% of them seen once. Participants who had HIV were, without exception, treated in the United States. This receptor was taken from a man aged 60 to 75 with HIV. The sequencing used unsorted PBMCs, collected 2.3 years after starting antiretroviral therapy. This chain links TRBV5-4 with TRBJ2-1; no clear D. The CDR3 DNA reads TGTGCCAGCAGCTTGGTAAAGGGTGTAAATGAGCAGTTCTTC. It encodes CASSLVKGVNEQFF.